The following is a T cell receptor beta chain sequence with its context. What it binds is unknown. This CDR3 spans 16 amino acids. V lost 5 bases, J lost 1 base, and 17 bases lay in between. CDR1 KGHSH and CDR2 LQKENI come from the germline V gene. This sample is drawn from a study of T cell responses to AZD1222 COVID-19 vaccine. Study background: Combined were second doses at about 4 or about 12 weeks.

The method was immunoSEQ multiplex PCR; TCRdb's version includes in-frame clones alone and lacks a portion of them. The sample shows 150,000 or so clones, roughly 90% of them seen only once. Study-wide results and caveats: The study reported that nearly half of spike-specific TCRs target unmutated variant regions.

The V and J genes are TRBV18 and TRBJ2-5; TRBD2 might be the D (6 bases). This TCR was sampled from an adult in good health. Source: peripheral blood, taken on day 0 of AZD1222 vaccination. The CDR3 nucleotides are TGTGCCAGCTCAGGACCGGGACTTCCGCCCCAAGAGACCCAGTACTTC. Protein: CASSGPGLPPQETQYF.